These T cell receptor beta chains were read from a single sample in a study of blood T cell repertoires in COVID-19. TCRdb's copy holds only in-frame clones and misses some; the assay was immunoSEQ multiplex PCR. The sample lists some 190,000 clones; approximately 85% were seen once. Input material: peripheral blood. These receptors originate from a woman aged 55 to 70 with acute or convalescent COVID-19. CDR3s include the opening cysteine and the closing phenylalanine or tryptophan. The order of the fields is CDR3 protein, CDR3 length, V gene.

CDR3aa: CASRQSPRVNYGYTF
len: 15
v_gene: TRBV2

CDR3aa: CASNSDIANTGELFF
len: 15
v_gene: TRBV6-5

CDR3aa: CASSPHSDRGYGYTF
len: 15
v_gene: TRBV3-1/TRBV3-2

CDR3aa: CASTGQTGYYTEAFF
len: 15
v_gene: TRBV19

CDR3aa: CASSSRPSLTGNTIYF
len: 16
v_gene: TRBV13

CDR3aa: CASSYAGFGYTF
len: 12
v_gene: TRBV6-5

CDR3aa: CASSEASGVYNEQFF
len: 15
v_gene: TRBV6-4

CDR3aa: CSVETGGQGGNTIYF
len: 15
v_gene: TRBV29-1

CDR3aa: CASSSSSAGELFF
len: 13
v_gene: TRBV11-3

CDR3aa: CASSSDTKVTDTQYF
len: 15
v_gene: TRBV18

CDR3aa: CASSYRTSGRAGEQFF
len: 16
v_gene: TRBV6-6

CDR3aa: CASSLAVRGPGELFF
len: 15
v_gene: TRBV5-5

CDR3aa: CASSAGLAGVGSYNEQFF
len: 18
v_gene: TRBV7-9

CDR3aa: CASSFIAGGAGQFF
len: 14
v_gene: TRBV27

CDR3aa: CASSLGAGGPYEQYF
len: 15
v_gene: TRBV5-1

CDR3aa: CASSLAGRTNYGYTF
len: 15
v_gene: TRBV7-8

CDR3aa: CASSISGSSYEQYF
len: 14
v_gene: TRBV19

CDR3aa: CASRVERTSYNEQFF
len: 15
v_gene: TRBV6-5

CDR3aa: CASSQRGQESPLHF
len: 14
v_gene: TRBV3-1/TRBV3-2

CDR3aa: CATSDRTPQFASGRFSYNEQFF
len: 22
v_gene: TRBV24-1

CDR3aa: CAWRAPTGATEAFF
len: 14
v_gene: TRBV30

CDR3aa: CASSARQGLGEAFF
len: 14
v_gene: TRBV19

CDR3aa: CASSPQVNYGYTF
len: 13
v_gene: TRBV12-3/TRBV12-4

CDR3aa: CASSQDPLLTLYEQYF
len: 16
v_gene: TRBV4-1

CDR3aa: CASSSERLAGVNTQYF
len: 16
v_gene: TRBV5-6

CDR3aa: CASSSTTRGLTDTQYF
len: 16
v_gene: TRBV5-4

CDR3aa: CASSLRAAGTIYF
len: 13
v_gene: TRBV5-4

CDR3aa: CASSKNRGLHQPQHF
len: 15
v_gene: TRBV2

CDR3aa: CASRLAGVREQFF
len: 13
v_gene: TRBV27

CDR3aa: CASSLYGESYGYTF
len: 14
v_gene: TRBV27

CDR3aa: CARSLEQGKRTEAFF
len: 15
v_gene: TRBV5-3